These 3 T cell receptor beta chains originate from one sample sequenced in a study of vaccination and CD4 T cells after COVID-19. Treatment meaning: approximately nine-day PBMC culture with coronavirus spike peptide pools or control peptides (ViraFEST assay). Researchers used the Oncomine TCR Beta short-read assay to sequence DNA from cultured CD4+ T cells. TCRdb re-derived calls from the PCR reads in MiXCR, one entry per CDR3 protein. The profile covers about 12,000 distinct CDR3 sequences, with 53% appearing a single time and roughly 29% taken by the ten largest. No antigen has been identified for these receptors. The sample taken for sequencing was CD4+ T cells from blood, cultured in vitro. The receptors were sampled from a human donor who had recovered from COVID-19.

In its sample, this clonotype was seen a few times. The V call is TRBV6-1, the J call TRBJ1-2; TRBD1 is a possible D gene (5 bases). There are 13 residues in the CDR3. Per germline, CDR1 MNHNS and CDR2 SASEGT. V was trimmed by 6 bases and J by 2 bases, leaving 10 bases between them. CDR3 sequence: CASSPRENYGYTF. As DNA, the CDR3 is TGTGCCAGCAGCCCCAGGGAAAACTATGGCTACACCTTC.

In its sample, this clonotype was seen once. V and J are TRBV28 and TRBJ2-5, with 11 bases identical to TRBD2. Germline V lookup: CDR1 MDHEN, CDR2 SYDVKM. The J segment lost 4 bases and the V segment lost 6 bases, leaving 1 base of the junction unmatched. This CDR3 comprises 13 residues. The CDR3 here is CASRTSGTETQYF. The CDR3 DNA sequence: TGTGCCAGCAGGACTAGCGGGACAGAGACCCAGTACTTC.

CDR3 bases: TGTGCCAGCAGCCAAACCGGGCCCCCTAAGGCGCACACCATATATTTT. The encoded protein is CASSQTGPPKAHTIYF. The V gene is TRBV7-9, the J gene TRBJ1-3; D uncertain. Germline CDR1 and CDR2: SEHNR and FQNEAQ (reference sequence). The CDR3 extends over 16 amino acids. V was pared by 5 bases and J by 8 bases, with 22 bases between.